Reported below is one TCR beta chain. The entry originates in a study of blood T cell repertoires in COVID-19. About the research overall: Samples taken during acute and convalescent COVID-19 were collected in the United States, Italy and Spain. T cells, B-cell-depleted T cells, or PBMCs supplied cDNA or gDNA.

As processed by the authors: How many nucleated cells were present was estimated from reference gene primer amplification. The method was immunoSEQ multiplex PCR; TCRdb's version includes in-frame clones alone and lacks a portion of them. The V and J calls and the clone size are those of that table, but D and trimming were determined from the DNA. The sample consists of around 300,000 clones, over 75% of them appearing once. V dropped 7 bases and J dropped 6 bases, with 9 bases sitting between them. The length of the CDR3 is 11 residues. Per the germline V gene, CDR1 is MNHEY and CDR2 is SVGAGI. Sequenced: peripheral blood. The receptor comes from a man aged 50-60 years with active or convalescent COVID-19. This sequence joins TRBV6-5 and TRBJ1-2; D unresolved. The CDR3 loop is CASKIADGYTF. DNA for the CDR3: TGTGCCAGCAAAATTGCGGATGGCTACACCTTC.